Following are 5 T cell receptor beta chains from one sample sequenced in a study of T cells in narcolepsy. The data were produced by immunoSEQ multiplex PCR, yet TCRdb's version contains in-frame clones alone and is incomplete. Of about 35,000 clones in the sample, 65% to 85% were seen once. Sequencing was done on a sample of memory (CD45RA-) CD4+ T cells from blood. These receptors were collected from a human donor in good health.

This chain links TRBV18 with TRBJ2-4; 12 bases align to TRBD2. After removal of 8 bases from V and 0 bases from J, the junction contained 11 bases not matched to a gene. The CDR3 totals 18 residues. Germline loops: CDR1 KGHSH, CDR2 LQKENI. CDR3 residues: CASTGLAGTQLAKNIQYF. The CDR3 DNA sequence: TGTGCCAGCACAGGACTAGCGGGAACTCAATTAGCCAAAAACATTCAGTACTTC.

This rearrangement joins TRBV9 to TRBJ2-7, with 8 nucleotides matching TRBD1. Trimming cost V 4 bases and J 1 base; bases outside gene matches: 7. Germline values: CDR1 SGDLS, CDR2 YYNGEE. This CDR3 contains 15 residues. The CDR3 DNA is TGTGCCAGCAGCCGGACAGGGTTTTCTTCCTACGAGCAGTACTTC. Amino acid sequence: CASSRTGFSSYEQYF.

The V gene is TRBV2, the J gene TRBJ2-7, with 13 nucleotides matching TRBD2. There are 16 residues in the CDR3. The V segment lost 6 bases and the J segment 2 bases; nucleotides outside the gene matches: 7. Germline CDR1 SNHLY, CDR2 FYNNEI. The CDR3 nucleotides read TGTGCCAGCAGGAAGGGACTAGCGGGGCGTACCTACGAGCAGTACTTC. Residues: CASRKGLAGRTYEQYF.

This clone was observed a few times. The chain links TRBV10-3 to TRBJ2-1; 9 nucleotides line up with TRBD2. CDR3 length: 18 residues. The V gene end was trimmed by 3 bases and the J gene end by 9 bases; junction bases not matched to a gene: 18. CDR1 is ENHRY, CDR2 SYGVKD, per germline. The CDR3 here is CAISDPMTGGRAWGEQFF. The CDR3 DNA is TGTGCCATCAGTGATCCAATGACGGGCGGGAGGGCCTGGGGTGAGCAGTTCTTC.

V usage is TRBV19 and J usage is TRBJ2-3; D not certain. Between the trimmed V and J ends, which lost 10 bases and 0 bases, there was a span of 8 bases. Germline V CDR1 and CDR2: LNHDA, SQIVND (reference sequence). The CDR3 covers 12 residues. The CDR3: CATRLSTDTQYF. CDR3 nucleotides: TGTGCCACCCGGCTTAGCACAGATACGCAGTATTTT.